A single sample gave rise to the 22 T cell receptor beta chains below, sequenced in a study of blood T cell repertoires in COVID-19. Clones were read by immunoSEQ multiplex PCR, and TCRdb kept only the in-frame ones, dropping some. The repertoire holds about 280,000 clones, with 90% as singletons. The specimen sequenced was PBMCs or T cells enriched from blood (not recorded which). These receptors came from a woman aged 25 to 39 with acute COVID-19.

This clone was seen just once. The genes are TRBV27 and TRBJ1-4; 11 nucleotides align to TRBD1. V was clipped by 3 bases and J by 0 bases; unmatched bases: 12. Germline values: CDR1 MNHEY, CDR2 SMNVEV (reference sequence). The CDR3 has 20 residues. The CDR3 is CASSFFRDRGDPATNEKLFF. CDR3 DNA: TGTGCCAGCAGTTTCTTCCGGGACAGGGGGGATCCTGCAACTAATGAAAAACTGTTTTTT.

The chain couples TRBV7-9 to TRBJ1-2; D ambiguous. CDR1 is SEHNR, CDR2 FQNEAQ, per germline (reference sequence). CDR3 length equals 13 residues. V shed 5 bases and J shed 5 bases, with 12 bases lying between them. This CDR3 is CASSNVGLYGYTF. The CDR3 nucleotides read TGTGCCAGCAGCAACGTAGGACTATATGGCTACACCTTC.

V is TRBV7-2 and J is TRBJ2-1; TRBD2 might be the D (6 bases). CDR3 length equals 14 residues. V lost 5 bases and J 6 bases, leaving 14 bases between the germline ends. From germline, CDR1 is SGHTA and CDR2 FQGNSA. The CDR3 loop is CASSPRGSFNEQFF. As DNA, the CDR3 is TGTGCCAGCAGCCCGCGGGGTAGTTTCAATGAGCAGTTCTTC.

The V gene is TRBV28, the J gene TRBJ2-1; the match to TRBD1 covers 8 bases. After removal of 6 bases from V and 0 bases from J, the junction contained 10 bases not matched to a gene. Germline values: CDR1 MDHEN, CDR2 SYDVKM. This CDR3 has 17 residues. The CDR3, as DNA: TGTGCCAGCAGAACCCCAGGGGGCCAATCCTCCTACAATGAGCAGTTCTTC. The encoded protein is CASRTPGGQSSYNEQFF. Complete variable domain (other parts from reference TRBV28 and TRBJ2-1): DVKVTQSSRYLVKRTGEKVFLECVQDMDHENMFWYRQDPGLGLRLIYFSYDVKMKEKGDIPEGYSVSREKKERFSLILESASTNQTSMYLCASRTPGGQSSYNEQFFGPGTRLTVL.

The chain couples TRBV9 to TRBJ2-3; TRBD2 matches 9 bases. The CDR3 is 17 amino acids. Germline V gives CDR1 SGDLS, CDR2 YYNGEE. Trimming removed 0 bases from V and 4 bases from J; junction bases left unmatched: 9. CDR3 sequence: CASSVEGSGSGADTQYF. The CDR3 nucleotides read TGTGCCAGCAGCGTAGAGGGTAGCGGGAGTGGGGCAGATACGCAGTATTTT. The entire variable domain, with the rest obtained from reference TRBV9 and TRBJ2-3, is as follows: DSGVTQTPKHLITATGQRVTLRCSPRSGDLSVYWYQQSLDQGLQFLIQYYNGEERAKGNILERFSAQQFPDLHSELNLSSLELGDSALYFCASSVEGSGSGADTQYFGPGTRLTVL.

The chain has TRBV27 and TRBJ1-1; D is uncertain. This CDR3 spans 13 amino acids. Trimming shortened V by 6 bases and J by 3 bases, and 11 bases separated the two germline ends. The germline CDR1 and CDR2 sequences are MNHEY and SMNVEV (reference sequence). CDR3: CASRSVGYTEAFF. In nucleotides, the CDR3 is TGTGCCAGCAGGAGTGTCGGGTACACTGAAGCTTTCTTT.

This sequence joins TRBV27 and TRBJ1-5; no clear D gene. Trimming left V 1 base short and J 4 bases short, with 17 bases between. The CDR3 is 17 residues long. The germline CDR1 and CDR2 sequences are MNHEY and SMNVEV (reference sequence). CDR3 coding DNA: TGTGCCAGCAGTTTATACTCTGGGCAAAGCTGGAATCAGCCCCAGCATTTT. Its protein is CASSLYSGQSWNQPQHF.

V is TRBV14 and J is TRBJ2-5; D gene ambiguous. CDR3 length: 13 amino acids. The V end lost 0 bases, the J end lost 4 bases, and 6 bases lay between the germline ends. Germline-derived CDR1 and CDR2 are SGHDN and FVKESK. DNA of the CDR3: TGTGCCAGCAGCCAAGAGTGGGCAGAGACCCAGTACTTC. Translated: CASSQEWAETQYF.

The chain joins TRBV28 to TRBJ2-5, with D uncertain. The CDR3 has 16 residues. V lost 7 bases, J lost 3 bases, and 21 bases lay in between. Germline CDR1 reads MDHEN; CDR2 reads SYDVKM. This chain's CDR3 is CASTPKDLVRKETQYF. CDR3 nucleotides: TGTGCCAGCACCCCTAAAGATCTAGTACGGAAAGAGACCCAGTACTTC.

The genes are TRBV2 and TRBJ2-2, with 10 bases that match TRBD1. The germline V gene encodes CDR1 SNHLY and CDR2 FYNNEI. This CDR3 spans 14 amino acids. Losses at the gene ends were 7 bases for V and 3 bases for J; bases not matched to a gene: 2. The CDR3 is CASKGTGDTGELFF. The CDR3 nucleotides read TGTGCCAGCAAAGGGACAGGGGACACCGGGGAGCTGTTTTTT.

The rearrangement links TRBV7-6 to TRBJ2-7, with a possible D match to TRBD2 (5 bases). CDR3 size: 14 residues. Germline CDR1 SGHVS, CDR2 FNYEAQ. Trimming took 7 bases from V and 4 from J, leaving 17 bases between them. CDR3 nucleotide sequence: TGTGCCAGCAACAACGACGGGGTCGGATACGAGCAGTACTTC. Residues: CASNNDGVGYEQYF.

This clone has more than one count but fewer than ten. This chain uses TRBV3-1 (or the pseudogene TRBV3-2) with TRBJ2-7; D perhaps matches TRBD1 (6 bases). CDR3 size: 16 residues. The germline gives CDR1 LGHDT, CDR2 YNNKEL (reference sequence). Trimming shortened V by 4 bases and J by 5 bases, and 21 bases separated the two germline ends. Here the CDR3 reads CASSRSADGWGHEQYF. The CDR3 DNA reads TGTGCCAGCAGCCGGTCAGCGGACGGATGGGGGCACGAGCAGTACTTC.

The gene calls are TRBV14 and TRBJ1-6; D perhaps matches TRBD1 (5 bases). The CDR3 spans 16 residues. Germline CDR1 reads SGHDN; CDR2 reads FVKESK. Trimming left V 4 bases short and J 3 bases short, with 13 bases between. The CDR3 reads CASSRTGGFYNSPLHF. CDR3 DNA sequence: TGTGCCAGCAGCCGAACCGGGGGATTCTATAATTCACCCCTCCACTTT. The complete variable domain, with remaining parts taken from reference TRBV14 and TRBJ1-6, reads EAGVTQFPSHSVIEKGQTVTLRCDPISGHDNLYWYRRVMGKEIKFLLHFVKESKQDESGMPNNRFLAERTGGTYSTLKVQPAELEDSGVYFCASSRTGGFYNSPLHFGNGTRLTVT.

The chain links TRBV7-9 to TRBJ2-7; the D gene is possibly TRBD1 (6 bases). CDR1 is SEHNR, CDR2 FQNEAQ, per germline (reference sequence). V was trimmed by 5 bases and J by 2 bases, leaving 16 bases between them. CDR3 length: 15 amino acids. CDR3 sequence (DNA): TGTGCCAGCAGCGTCTCCGGGACATATACCTACGAGCAGTACTTC. Encoded protein: CASSVSGTYTYEQYF.

The genes are TRBV2 and TRBJ2-7; 8 bases line up with TRBD2. CDR1 and CDR2 (germline): SNHLY, FYNNEI. The CDR3 extends over 14 amino acids. The J segment lost 2 bases and the V segment lost 6 bases, leaving 6 bases of the junction unmatched. CDR3 bases: TGTGCCAGCAGAGGAGTAGCGGGGCCCTACGAGCAGTACTTC. Its translation is CASRGVAGPYEQYF.

The V gene is TRBV5-1, the J gene TRBJ2-5; 8 nucleotides match TRBD1. The V gene end was trimmed by 4 bases and the J gene end by 2 bases; junction bases not matched to a gene: 16. The V gene's germline CDR1 is SGHRS and CDR2 YFSETQ. The CDR3 extends over 18 amino acids. DNA of the CDR3: TGCGCCAGCAGCGGGGGACAGGTGGGAATCCCAGAGCAAGAGACCCAGTACTTC. Translated: CASSGGQVGIPEQETQYF.

CDR3 loop: CANACRGYEQYF. For the CDR3, the DNA is TGTGCCAACGCTTGCCGGGGGTACGAGCAGTACTTC. This chain joins TRBV27 and TRBJ2-7, with a weak D call TRBD2 (6 bases). In germline, CDR1 is MNHEY, CDR2 SMNVEV (reference sequence). Trimming took 10 bases from V and 4 from J, leaving 14 bases between them. The CDR3 covers 12 residues.

The J gene is TRBJ2-1, the V gene TRBV19, with 7 bases lining up with TRBD2. The CDR3 runs to 16 residues. V was clipped by 10 bases and J by 5 bases; unmatched bases: 17. The V gene's germline CDR1 is LNHDA and CDR2 SQIVND (reference sequence). The CDR3 loop reads CATKPQRAGEHNEQFF. DNA for the CDR3: TGTGCCACCAAGCCCCAAAGGGCGGGAGAGCACAATGAGCAGTTCTTC.

This clone was observed a handful of times. V and J are TRBV11-2 and TRBJ1-5; D perhaps matches TRBD1 (5 bases). Germline V lookup: CDR1 SGHAT, CDR2 FQNNGV. With 0 bases removed from V and 2 bases from J, the gap between germline ends came to 11 bases. The CDR3 contains 16 residues. The CDR3 sequence is CASSLDRGFGNQPQHF. The DNA of the CDR3 is TGTGCCAGCAGCTTAGATCGGGGGTTCGGCAATCAGCCCCAGCATTTT.

The chain couples TRBV18 to TRBJ2-7, with 8 bases identical to TRBD2. Germline values: CDR1 KGHSH, CDR2 LQKENI. V shed 3 bases and J 3 bases; nucleotides not matched to a gene: 7. The CDR3 contains 15 residues. The CDR3 nucleotides read TGTGCCAGCTCACCTAATGCCGGGACTAGCTACGAGCAGTACTTC. Translating it yields CASSPNAGTSYEQYF.

V gene TRBV7-9 combines with J gene TRBJ2-1, with 11 bases fitting TRBD2. Per the germline V gene, CDR1 is SEHNR and CDR2 is FQNEAQ (reference sequence). Trimming took 3 bases from V and 6 from J; bases not matched to a gene: 4. The CDR3 is 15 residues long. The CDR3 DNA is TGTGCCAGCAGCTTCCTAGCGGGAGGTAGCAATGAGCAGTTCTTC. It translates to CASSFLAGGSNEQFF. Combining the CDR3 with reference TRBV7-9 and TRBJ2-1 gives the whole variable domain DTGVSQNPRHKITKRGQNVTFRCDPISEHNRLYWYRQTLGQGPEFLTYFQNEAQLEKSRLLSDRFSAERPKGSFSTLEIQRTEQGDSAMYLCASSFLAGGSNEQFFGPGTRLTVL.

The CDR3 DNA reads TGTGCCAGAAGCTTCCCGAAGTTAGTTAGTTGGGGGCCAATTCGGGAGCAGTACTTC. The encoded protein is CARSFPKLVSWGPIREQYF. V and J are TRBV5-3 and TRBJ2-7; D may be TRBD1 (6 bases). TRBV5-3 counts as an open reading frame of uncertain function. V lost 2 bases to trimming and J lost 7 bases, with 31 bases between them. CDR3 size: 19 residues.